These T cell receptor beta chains were read from a single sample in a study of OX40 agonist ivuxolimab in advanced cancers. Measured with immunoSEQ multiplex PCR; TCRdb has only the in-frame clones, and not every one. The table lists some 42,000 clones, 85% to 90% of them singletons. The sequencing used CD4+ or CD8+ T cells sorted from blood, collected in a trial of the OX40 agonist ivuxolimab. Receptors were obtained from an adult with an advanced solid tumor such as melanoma, head and neck, liver or kidney cancer. The CDR3 runs from the conserved cysteine through the conserved F or W. A D gene is named only where the DNA matches it firmly. Clone sizes are given selectively: once, few, many, or a class where the clone is expanded.

TRBJ1-4,NA,TRBV9,NA,CASSGRLGVDEKLFF,TGTGCCAGCAGCGGAAGGTTAGGGGTAGACGAAAAACTGTTTTTT
TRBJ2-1,NA,TRBV14,NA,CASSHASGAQFF,TGTGCCAGCAGCCACGCCTCGGGGGCACAGTTCTTC
TRBJ2-3,NA,TRBV5-6,TRBD1,CASSGQGYTDTQYF,TGTGCCAGCAGCGGACAGGGGTACACAGATACGCAGTATTTT
TRBJ2-5,NA,TRBV28,NA,CASSPETDQETQYF,TGTGCCAGCAGTCCCGAGACAGACCAAGAGACCCAGTACTTC
TRBJ1-2,once,TRBV18,NA,CASSPRDNLGYTF,TGTGCCAGCTCACCAAGGGACAATCTTGGCTACACCTTC
TRBJ1-2,NA,TRBV29-1,NA,CSVEDREGYGYTF,TGCAGCGTTGAAGATAGAGAGGGATATGGCTACACCTTC
TRBJ2-5,NA,TRBV28,TRBD1,CASSPPGQGVTQYF,TGTGCCAGCAGTCCTCCGGGACAGGGGGTGACCCAGTACTTC
TRBJ1-1,NA,TRBV6-6,NA,CASSYAKTEAFF,TGTGCCAGCAGTTACGCGAAAACTGAAGCTTTCTTT
TRBJ1-5,NA,TRBV10-3,TRBD1,CAISETDREGQPQHF,TGTGCCATCAGTGAGACTGACAGGGAGGGTCAGCCCCAGCATTTT
TRBJ2-7,few,TRBV11-2,NA,CASSLVQRSYEQYF,TGTGCCAGCAGCTTAGTACAGCGCTCCTACGAGCAGTACTTC
TRBJ1-5,once,TRBV6-4,TRBD1,CASSEKDRVGNQPQHF,TGTGCCAGCAGTGAAAAGGACAGGGTCGGCAATCAGCCCCAGCATTTT
TRBJ1-4,NA,TRBV6-1,NA,CASSGEGGREKLFF,TGTGCCAGCAGTGGGGAAGGGGGGCGTGAAAAACTGTTTTTT
TRBJ2-3,NA,TRBV5-1,TRBD1,CASSSTGAPDTQYF,TGCGCCAGCAGCTCGACAGGGGCCCCAGATACGCAGTATTTT
TRBJ2-3,NA,TRBV11-2,NA,CASRRLAGPAGTQYF,TGTGCCAGCAGACGACTGGCGGGGCCGGCGGGTACGCAGTATTTT
TRBJ1-2,NA,TRBV19,TRBD1,CASQNTGTGLGYTF,TGTGCCAGTCAAAACACCGGGACAGGGCTTGGCTACACCTTC
TRBJ2-7,NA,TRBV20-1,NA,CSARDNEQYF,TGCAGTGCTAGAGATAACGAGCAGTACTTC
TRBJ1-1,once,TRBV19,TRBD1,CASRQGSLTEAFF,TGTGCCAGCCGACAGGGTTCGCTCACTGAAGCTTTCTTT
TRBJ1-4,NA,TRBV15,TRBD1,CATSRDLDRDNEKLFF,TGTGCCACCAGCAGAGATCTGGACAGGGATAATGAAAAACTGTTTTTT
TRBJ2-7,NA,TRBV4-1,TRBD1,CASSQDKARGDRATEQYF,TGCGCCAGCAGCCAAGATAAAGCCCGGGGGGACAGGGCAACCGAGCAGTACTTC
TRBJ1-2,NA,TRBV2,NA,CASKPAPDYGYTF,TGTGCCAGCAAGCCAGCACCCGACTATGGCTACACCTTC
TRBJ1-1,NA,TRBV19,NA,CASSEGVNTEAFF,TGTGCCAGTAGTGAAGGGGTGAACACTGAAGCTTTCTTT
TRBJ1-6,NA,TRBV5-6,NA,CASSLRDDSPLHF,TGTGCCAGCAGCTTGCGGGATGATTCACCCCTCCACTTT
TRBJ1-2,NA,TRBV29-1,TRBD1,CSVAGTDKLYGYTF,TGCAGCGTGGCTGGGACAGACAAACTCTATGGCTACACCTTC
TRBJ2-7,NA,TRBV11-1,TRBD2,CASSRGTSGAYEQYF,TGTGCCAGCAGTCGCGGGACTAGCGGAGCCTACGAGCAGTACTTC
TRBJ2-2,NA,TRBV7-9,TRBD1,CASSPRTGPTGELFF,TGTGCCAGCAGCCCGAGGACAGGGCCCACCGGGGAGCTGTTTTTT
TRBJ1-1,NA,TRBV7-2,NA,CASSSDSSNTEAFF,TGTGCCAGCAGCTCGGACAGCTCGAACACTGAAGCTTTCTTT
TRBJ2-3,once,TRBV7-8,TRBD2,CASSSIAGGTDTQYF,TGTGCCAGCAGCTCTATAGCGGGGGGCACAGATACGCAGTATTTT
TRBJ2-1,NA,TRBV9,TRBD1,CASSPQTGEKSYNEQFF,TGTGCCAGCAGCCCTCAGACAGGGGAGAAATCCTACAATGAGCAGTTCTTC
TRBJ1-2,NA,TRBV10-2,NA,CASSESEGEMGYTF,TGCGCCAGCAGTGAGTCTGAAGGGGAAATGGGCTACACCTTC
TRBJ1-2,NA,TRBV19,NA,CASSTRTHGYTF,TGTGCCAGTAGTACCAGGACCCATGGCTACACCTTC
TRBJ2-5,NA,TRBV7-2,TRBD1,CASSLGGTGWETQYF,TGTGCCAGCAGCTTAGGAGGGACAGGGTGGGAGACCCAGTACTTC
TRBJ2-1,NA,TRBV14,NA,CATRLGARNEQFF,TGTGCCACCCGGCTGGGGGCTCGTAATGAGCAGTTCTTC
TRBJ2-1,once,TRBV2,TRBD1,CASRGDRELYNEQFF,TGTGCCAGCAGGGGGGACAGGGAACTCTACAATGAGCAGTTCTTC
TRBJ2-1,NA,TRBV28,NA,CASSPLLVGEQFF,TGTGCCAGCAGCCCGCTGTTAGTAGGTGAGCAGTTCTTC
TRBJ1-2,NA,TRBV30,NA,CAWSTGEVEGYTF,TGTGCCTGGTCCACGGGTGAGGTGGAGGGCTACACCTTC
TRBJ2-7,few,TRBV5-6,NA,CASSQAQSSYEQYF,TGTGCCAGCAGCCAGGCACAGAGCTCCTACGAGCAGTACTTC
TRBJ2-1,once,TRBV7-3,TRBD1,CASSLNRGHEQFF,TGTGCCAGCAGCTTAAACAGGGGGCATGAGCAGTTCTTC
TRBJ2-1,NA,TRBV5-1,NA,CASSLAPAPDEQFF,TGCGCCAGCAGCTTGGCCCCAGCACCGGATGAGCAGTTCTTC
TRBJ1-1,NA,TRBV6-1,TRBD1,CASSDMGQMNTEAFF,TGTGCCAGCAGTGATATGGGACAGATGAACACTGAAGCTTTCTTT
TRBJ2-5,NA,TRBV5-6,NA,CASSRAGQETQYF,TGTGCCAGCAGCCGAGCGGGTCAAGAGACCCAGTACTTC
TRBJ1-1,NA,TRBV7-7,NA,CASDTPSGAFF,TGTGCTAGTGATACCCCGAGCGGGGCTTTCTTT
TRBJ2-1,NA,TRBV5-4,NA,CASSLDRAYNEQFF,TGTGCCAGCAGCCTTGACAGAGCCTACAATGAGCAGTTCTTC
TRBJ1-1,NA,TRBV29-1,NA,CSARLNEDTEAFF,TGCAGCGCCCGCTTAAATGAGGACACTGAAGCTTTCTTT
TRBJ2-5,NA,TRBV28,TRBD1,CASSSTGGFQETQYF,TGTGCCAGCAGTTCGACAGGGGGCTTCCAAGAGACCCAGTACTTC
TRBJ1-6,NA,TRBV23-1,NA,CASSQLRGLLISPLHF,TGCGCCAGCAGTCAATTAAGGGGCCTCCTAATTTCACCCCTCCACTTT
TRBJ2-7,NA,TRBV6-6,NA,CASRPQGQYEQYF,TGTGCCAGCAGACCACAGGGTCAATACGAGCAGTACTTC
TRBJ2-5,NA,TRBV5-4,NA,CASSLQGLQETQYF,TGTGCCAGCAGCTTACAAGGACTGCAAGAGACCCAGTACTTC
TRBJ1-1,few,TRBV21-1,NA,CRDSLNTEAFF,TGTCGGGACAGCTTGAACACTGAAGCTTTCTTT
TRBJ1-6,NA,TRBV28,NA,CASRGQLNSPLHF,TGTGCCAGCAGAGGACAGCTTAATTCACCCCTCCACTTT
TRBJ1-3,NA,TRBV2,NA,CASREQRLSGNTIYF,TGTGCCAGCAGGGAACAAAGGCTCTCTGGAAACACCATATATTTT
TRBJ2-3,NA,TRBV19,TRBD1,CACSDQGASTDTQYF,TGTGCCTGTTCTGACCAGGGGGCCAGCACAGATACGCAGTATTTT
TRBJ1-1,NA,TRBV7-9,NA,CASSPSFWQWGRKDTEAFF,NA
TRBJ2-5,NA,TRBV4-1,NA,CASSQVLGEQETQYF,TGCGCCAGCAGCCAAGTCCTAGGGGAACAAGAGACCCAGTACTTC
TRBJ2-5,NA,TRBV15,NA,CATSRDRSGETQYF,TGTGCCACCAGCAGAGATCGTTCGGGAGAGACCCAGTACTTC
TRBJ2-1,NA,TRBV10-2,TRBD2,CASSERSGGSYNEQFF,TGCGCCAGCAGTGAGCGGAGCGGGGGGAGTTACAATGAGCAGTTCTTC